These 24 T cell receptor beta chains were sequenced from one sample in a study of spatial heterogeneity in lung cancer. TCRdb ran MiXCR on the 5' RACE reads and lists one entry per CDR3 protein. Of more than 15,000 distinct CDR3 sequences in the sample, 6.3% were seen once. Time point noted: blood at routine non-recurrence follow-up after resection. The source material was PBMCs, sampled at follow-up. These receptors all come from a male donor with early-stage non-small cell lung cancer.

This clonotype has ten or more counts. The V gene is TRBV6-1, the J gene TRBJ2-1; 12 bases align to TRBD1. The CDR3 length is 18 residues. Germline V CDR1 and CDR2: MNHNS, SASEGT. V dropped 5 bases and J dropped 8; count of bases not matched to a gene: 16. CDR3 DNA: TGTGCCAGCAGTCCCGGGACAGGGGGCGTCGGGAGGGCCGATGAGCAGTTCTTC. The encoded protein is CASSPGTGGVGRADEQFF.

This clonotype was counted at least ten times. The V call is TRBV4-1, the J call TRBJ2-1; 10 nucleotides agree with TRBD2. The CDR3 sequence is 15 residues long. CDR1 MGHRA and CDR2 YSYEKL come from the germline V gene. Losses at the gene ends were 1 base for V and 7 bases for J; bases not matched to a gene: 4. CDR3 sequence reads: CASSQGLAGENEQFF. CDR3 coding DNA: TGCGCCAGCAGCCAAGGGCTAGCGGGAGAGAATGAGCAGTTCTTC.

Many counts were recorded for this clonotype. The chain links TRBV12-3 or TRBV12-4 to TRBJ2-5, with D perhaps matching TRBD2 (6 bases). The V end lost 1 base, the J end lost 9 bases, and 15 bases lay between the germline ends. This CDR3 spans 14 amino acids. This CDR3 reads CASSLGTTPSPQYF. In nucleotides, the CDR3 is TGTGCCAGCAGTTTAGGGACTACACCCTCGCCCCAGTACTTC.

Ten or more counts support this clonotype. The chain carries TRBV6-6 and TRBJ2-7; D gene ambiguous. This CDR3 has 13 residues. Germline loops: CDR1 MNHNY, CDR2 SVGAGI (reference sequence). Trimming pared 8 bases from V and 0 bases from J, leaving 11 bases between. In nucleotides, the CDR3 is TGTGCCAGCGGAAAGGAAAGCTCCTACGAGCAGTACTTC. Encoded protein: CASGKESSYEQYF.

This clonotype was counted ten times or more. V and J are TRBV10-3 and TRBJ2-6, with unresolved D. V gave up 7 bases and J gave up 1 base, with 20 bases separating them. In germline, CDR1 is ENHRY, CDR2 SYGVKD. The CDR3 is 18 residues long. The CDR3 DNA sequence: TGTGCCATCACCCATGGTCCAGGAGACTCTTCTGGGGCCAACGTCCTGACTTTC. This translates into CAITHGPGDSSGANVLTF.

This clonotype was observed many times. The gene calls are TRBV25-1 and TRBJ2-7, with 7 bases matching TRBD2. The CDR3 length is 14 residues. CDR1 and CDR2 (germline): MGHDK, SYGVNS. The V segment lost 2 bases and the J segment 3 bases; nucleotides outside the gene matches: 4. Written as DNA, the CDR3 is TGTGCCAGCAGTGAAGTCGGACTAGTCTACGAGCAGTACTTC. Amino acids: CASSEVGLVYEQYF.

The chain combines TRBV10-3 with TRBJ2-2; D possibly corresponds to TRBD2 (5 bases). CDR3 length: 13 residues. The germline V gene has CDR1 ENHRY and CDR2 SYGVKD. The ends were cut back, 6 bases at V and 6 bases at J, with 11 bases in the middle. DNA of the CDR3: TGTGCCATCAGCCCTACTAGGGCCGGGGAGCTGTTTTTT. Amino acid sequence: CAISPTRAGELFF.

This clonotype was seen repeatedly, ten times or more. The J gene is TRBJ2-7, the V gene TRBV27, with 7 bases that match TRBD2. Germline lookup yields CDR1 MNHEY and CDR2 SMNVEV (reference sequence). This CDR3 has 14 residues. Unmatched junction bases numbered 6, after V lost 0 bases and J lost 7 bases. CDR3 amino acids: CASSLSWPGGEQYF. CDR3 coding DNA: TGTGCCAGCAGTTTATCTTGGCCCGGGGGGGAGCAGTACTTC.

The V and J genes are TRBV6-1 and TRBJ2-5, with TRBD2 identical over 8 bases. This CDR3 has 14 amino acids. Trimming took 8 bases from V and 5 from J; bases not matched to a gene: 10. Germline lookup yields CDR1 MNHNS and CDR2 SASEGT. This chain's CDR3 is CASYRREGRETQYF. CDR3 DNA: TGTGCCAGCTACCGACGGGAGGGCCGGGAGACCCAGTACTTC.

This clonotype was detected many times. The rearrangement uses TRBV28 and TRBJ2-3, with 14 bases identical to TRBD2. Trimming at V came to 8 bases and at J to 5 bases, leaving 3 bases not matched to a gene. The CDR3 contains 14 residues. CDR1 is MDHEN, CDR2 SYDVKM, per germline. The DNA of the CDR3 is TGTGCCAGCGGACTAGCGGGAGGTGTAGATACGCAGTATTTT. Its protein product is CASGLAGGVDTQYF. The variable domain in full, with the rest retrieved from reference TRBV28 and TRBJ2-3, is DVKVTQSSRYLVKRTGEKVFLECVQDMDHENMFWYRQDPGLGLRLIYFSYDVKMKEKGDIPEGYSVSREKKERFSLILESASTNQTSMYLCASGLAGGVDTQYFGPGTRLTVL.

This clonotype was observed many times. The V and J genes are TRBV24-1 and TRBJ2-7; 8 nucleotides align to TRBD1. CDR1 is KGHDR, CDR2 SFDVKD, per germline. J was trimmed by 6 bases and V by 2 bases; bases with no gene match: 11. This CDR3 is built from 16 residues. CDR3 sequence: CATSDSPSDRGVEQYF. In DNA form, the CDR3 reads TGTGCCACCAGTGATTCACCATCAGACAGGGGTGTCGAGCAGTACTTC.

This clonotype was seen repeatedly, ten times or more. The J gene is TRBJ2-3, the V gene TRBV7-2; no clear D. V dropped 2 bases and J dropped 0 bases, with 9 bases sitting between them. The CDR3 totals 15 residues. Germline loops: CDR1 SGHTA, CDR2 FQGNSA. The CDR3 bases are TGTGCCAGCAGCTTACAAGCGCCCAGCACAGATACGCAGTATTTT. This gives the protein CASSLQAPSTDTQYF.

At least ten counts were recorded for this clonotype. The chain recombines TRBV19 with TRBJ2-2, with 10 positions matching TRBD1. This CDR3 has 14 residues. Germline CDR1 is LNHDA and CDR2 is SQIVND (reference sequence). V lost 5 bases and J lost 6; bases outside the gene matches: 3. CDR3 coding DNA: TGTGCCAGTAGTCCCGGGACAGGGGCCGGGGAGCTGTTTTTT. Translation: CASSPGTGAGELFF.

This clonotype came up many times. The chain couples TRBV20-1 to TRBJ1-6, with unresolved D. Trimming left V 7 bases short and J 0 bases short, with 19 bases between. The CDR3 consists of 17 residues. Germline V CDR1 and CDR2: DFQATT, SNEGSKA (reference sequence). The CDR3 region is CSGLRRVTSSYNSPLHF. The DNA for the CDR3 is TGCAGTGGTCTTCGGAGGGTGACGAGCTCCTATAATTCACCCCTCCACTTT.

The chain combines TRBV11-2 with TRBJ2-3; D might be TRBD2 (5 bases). Germline V gene lookup returns CDR1 SGHAT and CDR2 FQNNGV. This CDR3 spans 16 amino acids. V was shortened by 4 bases and J by 6 bases, with 20 bases between the two germline ends. The CDR3 here is CASSSWTVAFGDTQYF. The CDR3 DNA sequence: TGTGCCAGCAGCTCATGGACTGTAGCCTTTGGCGATACGCAGTATTTT.

This clonotype was observed many times. This rearrangement joins TRBV4-1 to TRBJ2-3; D call uncertain. The CDR3 runs 11 residues. Germline V CDR1 and CDR2: MGHRA, YSYEKL. Trimming removed 1 base from V and 11 bases from J, with 7 bases in between. CDR3 in DNA: TGCGCCAGCAGCCAAGGCCTAGTGCAGTATTTT. Translation: CASSQGLVQYF.

The table lists this clonotype with many counts. This chain joins TRBV7-4 and TRBJ2-7; tentatively, D is TRBD1 or TRBD2 (5 bases each). The CDR3 is 15 residues long. CDR1 and CDR2 from the germline V gene are SGHVT and SQSDAQ. Trimming stripped 5 bases from V and 7 bases from J, with 21 bases between. CDR3 sequence reads: CASSPSRDAKGEQYF. The CDR3 region has the DNA TGTGCCAGCAGCCCGAGCCGGGACGCGAAAGGGGAGCAGTACTTC.

By share of the sample, this clonotype is medium-sized. The rearrangement uses TRBV6-6 and TRBJ2-3; 8 positions agree with TRBD2. V lost 5 bases, J lost 1 base, and 8 bases stayed unmatched. The CDR3 extends over 16 amino acids. Germline CDR1 and CDR2: MNHNY and SVGAGI (reference sequence). DNA of the CDR3: TGTGCCAGCAGTGGCCCGGGGCGGGAGGGCACAGATACGCAGTATTTT. Protein: CASSGPGREGTDTQYF.

The rearrangement links TRBV4-3 to TRBJ1-6; D call uncertain. Per the germline V gene, CDR1 is LGHNA and CDR2 is YSLEER. The V and J ends lost 0 bases and 0 bases respectively, with 9 bases between them. CDR3 size: 17 residues. CDR3 amino acids: CASSQDLWSSYNSPLHF. In nucleotides, the CDR3 is TGCGCCAGCAGCCAAGATTTATGGAGCTCCTATAATTCACCCCTCCACTTT.

The V gene is TRBV28, the J gene TRBJ2-7, with a possible D match to TRBD1 (6 bases). V dropped 8 bases and J dropped 4 bases, with 12 bases sitting between them. The CDR3 spans 12 residues. CDR1 MDHEN and CDR2 SYDVKM come from the germline V gene. The CDR3 reads CASGQGTYEQYF. The CDR3 coding sequence is TGTGCCAGCGGCCAGGGGACATACGAGCAGTACTTC.

By sample fraction, this clonotype is medium-sized. The rearrangement uses TRBV2 and TRBJ2-7; 10 positions agree with TRBD1. Germline trimming cut 7 bases from V and 3 bases from J; bases unmatched to any gene: 6. The CDR3 is 14 residues long. CDR1 and CDR2 from the germline V gene are SNHLY and FYNNEI. The CDR3 spells CASTPGTGDYEQYF. Written as DNA, the CDR3 is TGTGCCAGCACCCCAGGGACAGGGGACTACGAGCAGTACTTC.

At least ten counts were recorded for this clonotype. The rearrangement uses TRBV28 and TRBJ1-5; D might be TRBD1 (6 bases). The V gene's germline CDR1 is MDHEN and CDR2 SYDVKM. CDR3 length equals 15 residues. V lost 8 bases, J lost 4 bases, and 18 bases lay in between. The CDR3 protein is CASVGAKEGNQPQHF. The CDR3 DNA reads TGTGCCAGCGTGGGGGCCAAGGAGGGAAATCAGCCCCAGCATTTT.

Ten or more counts support this clonotype. This chain uses TRBV20-1 with TRBJ2-7, with 8 nucleotides matching TRBD2. The V segment lost 3 bases and the J segment 6 bases; nucleotides outside the gene matches: 4. There are 12 residues in the CDR3. Looked up from germline, CDR1 is DFQATT and CDR2 is SNEGSKA (reference sequence). The CDR3 bases are TGCAGTGCTAGGAGTACTAGCGGCGAGCAGTACTTC. Residues: CSARSTSGEQYF.

This clonotype was counted many times. The chain has TRBV7-2 and TRBJ2-7; D is uncertain. Deletions cut 5 bases from V and 3 bases from J, with 5 bases between. Per germline, CDR1 SGHTA and CDR2 FQGNSA. The CDR3 is made up of 11 amino acids. DNA for the CDR3: TGTGCCAGCAGCAACTTCTACGAGCAGTACTTC. Translated: CASSNFYEQYF.